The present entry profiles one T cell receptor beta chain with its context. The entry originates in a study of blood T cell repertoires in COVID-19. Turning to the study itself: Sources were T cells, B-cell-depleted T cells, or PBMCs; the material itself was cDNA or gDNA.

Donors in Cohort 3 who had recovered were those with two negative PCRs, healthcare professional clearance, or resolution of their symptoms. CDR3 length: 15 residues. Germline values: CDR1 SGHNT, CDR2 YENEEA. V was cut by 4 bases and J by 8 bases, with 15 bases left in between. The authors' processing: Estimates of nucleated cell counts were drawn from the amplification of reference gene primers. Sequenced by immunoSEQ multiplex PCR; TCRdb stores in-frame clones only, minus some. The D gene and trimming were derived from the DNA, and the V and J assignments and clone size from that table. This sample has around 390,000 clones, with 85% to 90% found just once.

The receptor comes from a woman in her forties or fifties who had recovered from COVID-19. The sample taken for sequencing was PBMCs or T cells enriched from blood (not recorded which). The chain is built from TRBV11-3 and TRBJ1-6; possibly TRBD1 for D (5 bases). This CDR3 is CASSSRAGTHSPLHF. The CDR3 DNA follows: TGTGCCAGCAGCTCCCGTGCGGGGACCCATTCACCCCTCCACTTT. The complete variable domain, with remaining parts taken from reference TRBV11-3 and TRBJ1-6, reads EAGVVQSPRYKIIEKKQPVAFWCNPISGHNTLYWYLQNLGQGPELLIRYENEEAVDDSQLPKDRFSAERLKGVDSTLKIQPAELGDSAVYLCASSSRAGTHSPLHFGNGTRLTVT.